This T cell receptor (beta chain) was found in a study of early T cells in non-severe SARS-CoV-2 infection. About the research overall: Sequencing used unsorted whole-blood bulk RNA, so chains lack pairing.

This clonotype has at least ten counts. The antigen is undetermined. Findings and limits, study-wide: VDJdb matching skewed toward anti-spike CD8 responses, missing private and CD4 specificities.

Germline loops: CDR1 MDHEN, CDR2 SYDVKM. The CDR3 runs to 15 residues. V dropped 6 bases and J dropped 4 bases, with 16 bases sitting between them. Individual cDNA molecules were tagged with unique molecular identifiers, the study reported. MiXCR was run by TCRdb on the 5' RACE reads, yielding one entry per CDR3 protein. The data hold more than 50,000 distinct CDR3 sequences, with less than 15% observed a single time. The rearrangement joins TRBV28 to TRBJ2-1; TRBD2 is a possible D gene (6 bases). The receptor was derived from an adult who was a healthcare worker with PCR-confirmed SARS-CoV-2 infection or an uninfected control (not recorded which). Sequences were derived from whole blood, sampled at baseline. The CDR3 loop reads CASSPPGVRYNEQFF. CDR3 DNA sequence: TGTGCCAGCAGCCCCCCGGGGGTGCGGTACAATGAGCAGTTCTTC.